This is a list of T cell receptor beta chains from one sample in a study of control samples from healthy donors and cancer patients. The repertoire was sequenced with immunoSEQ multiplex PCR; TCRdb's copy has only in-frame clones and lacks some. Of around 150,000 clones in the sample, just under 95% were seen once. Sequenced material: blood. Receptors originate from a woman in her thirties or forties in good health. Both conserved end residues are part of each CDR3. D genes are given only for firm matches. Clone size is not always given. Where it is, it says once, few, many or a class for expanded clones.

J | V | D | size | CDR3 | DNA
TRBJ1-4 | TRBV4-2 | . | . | CASSQDDGGTNEKLFF | TGTGCCAGCAGCCAAGACGATGGGGGTACTAATGAAAAACTGTTTTTT
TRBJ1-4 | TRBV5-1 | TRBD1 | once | CASSSQPGTAFNEKLFF | TGCGCCAGCAGCTCACAACCCGGGACAGCCTTTAATGAAAAACTGTTTTTT
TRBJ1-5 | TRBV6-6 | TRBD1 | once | CASTGQGSGSNQPQHF | TGTGCCAGCACGGGACAGGGTTCTGGAAGCAATCAGCCCCAGCATTTT
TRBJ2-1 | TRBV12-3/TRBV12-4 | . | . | CASSPQGRQFF | TGTGCCAGCAGCCCACAGGGTAGGCAGTTCTTC
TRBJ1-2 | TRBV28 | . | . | CASKLGNYGYTF | TGTGCCAGCAAATTGGGTAACTATGGCTACACCTTC
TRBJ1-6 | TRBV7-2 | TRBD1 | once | CASSLGRTGRESPLHF | TGTGCCAGCAGCTTAGGGAGGACAGGGCGGGAATCACCCCTCCACTTT
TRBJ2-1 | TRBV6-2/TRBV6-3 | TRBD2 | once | CASSSQRGSRYNEQFF | TGTGCCAGCAGTTCCCAGCGGGGGTCGCGGTACAATGAGCAGTTCTTC
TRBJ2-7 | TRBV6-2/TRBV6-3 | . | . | CASSYRPGNQRSEQYF | TGTGCCAGCAGTTACCGTCCCGGGAACCAGAGGTCGGAGCAGTACTTC
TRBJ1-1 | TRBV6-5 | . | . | CASRQGRTTEAFF | TGTGCCAGCCGTCAGGGGCGAACCACTGAAGCTTTCTTT
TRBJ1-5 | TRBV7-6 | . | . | CASSIGRNSNQPQHF | TGTGCCAGCAGCATAGGGAGGAATAGCAATCAGCCCCAGCATTTT
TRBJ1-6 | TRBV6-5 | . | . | CASATGGRNNSPLHF | TGTGCCAGCGCGACGGGGGGCCGAAATAATTCACCCCTCCACTTT
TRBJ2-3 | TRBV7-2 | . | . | CASSRQAPDTQYF | TGTGCCAGCAGCCGGCAGGCCCCCGATACGCAGTATTTT
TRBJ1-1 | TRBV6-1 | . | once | CASSELGRVNTEAFF | TGTGCCAGCAGTGAATTGGGCCGGGTGAACACTGAAGCTTTCTTT
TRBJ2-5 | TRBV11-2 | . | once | CASSSPGGGPSWETQYF | TGTGCCAGCAGCTCCCCAGGGGGAGGGCCCTCTTGGGAGACCCAGTACTTC
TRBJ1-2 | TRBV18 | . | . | CASSPPSLNYGYAF | TGTGCCAGCTCACCACCGTCACTTAACTATGGCTACGCCTTC
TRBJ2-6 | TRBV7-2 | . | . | CASSLRGSGANVLTF | TGTGCCAGCAGCTTAAGGGGTTCCGGGGCCAACGTCCTGACTTTC
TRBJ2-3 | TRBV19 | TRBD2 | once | CASSKGLAGGPDTQYF | TGTGCCAGTAGTAAGGGACTAGCGGGAGGGCCAGATACGCAGTATTTT
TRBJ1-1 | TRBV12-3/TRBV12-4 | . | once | CASSLPYTEALF | TGTGCCAGCAGTTTGCCCTACACTGAAGCTCTCTTT
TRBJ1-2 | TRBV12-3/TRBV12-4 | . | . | CASSLRFGYTF | TGTGCCAGCAGTTTACGCTTTGGCTACACCTTC
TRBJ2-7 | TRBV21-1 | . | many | CASSPRLSPFYEQYF | TGTGCCAGCAGCCCGCGGCTCAGTCCCTTCTACGAGCAGTACTTC
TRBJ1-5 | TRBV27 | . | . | CASKKGNAQPQHF | TGTGCCAGCAAAAAGGGAAACGCACAGCCCCAGCATTTT
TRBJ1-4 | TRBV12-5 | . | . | CASGLKQGGGEKLFF | TGTGCTAGTGGTTTGAAGCAGGGAGGCGGTGAAAAACTGTTTTTT
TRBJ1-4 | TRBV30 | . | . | CAWTSGFNEKLFF | TGTGCCTGGACTTCGGGGTTCAATGAAAAACTGTTTTTT
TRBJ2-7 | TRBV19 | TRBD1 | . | CASRLSSQGDSSYEQYF | TGTGCCAGTAGGTTGTCATCACAGGGGGATAGCTCCTACGAGCAGTACTTC
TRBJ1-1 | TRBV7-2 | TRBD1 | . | CASSPGQGLSAFF | TGTGCCAGCAGCCCCGGACAGGGCTTATCTGCTTTCTTT
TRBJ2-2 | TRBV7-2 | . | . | CASSLRYTGELFF | TGTGCCAGCAGCCTTCGGTACACCGGGGAGCTGTTTTTT
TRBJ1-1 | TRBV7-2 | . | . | CASSLGLAEAFF | TGTGCCAGCAGCTTAGGGCTTGCTGAAGCTTTCTTT
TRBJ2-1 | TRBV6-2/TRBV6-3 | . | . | CASSYPTATHEQFF | TGTGCCAGCAGTTACCCGACCGCCACGCATGAGCAGTTCTTC
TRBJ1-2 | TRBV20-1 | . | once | CSASSGKGGYTF | TGCAGTGCTAGTTCGGGGAAGGGTGGCTACACCTTC
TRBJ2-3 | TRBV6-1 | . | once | CASSLLTDTQYF | TGTGCCAGCAGTCTCCTCACAGATACGCAGTATTTT
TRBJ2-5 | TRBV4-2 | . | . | CASSQGEGSSKTQYF | TGTGCCAGCAGCCAAGGGGAAGGTAGCTCGAAGACCCAGTACTTC
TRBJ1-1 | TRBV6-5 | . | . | CASSYNSGLGTEAFF | TGTGCCAGCAGTTACAATTCAGGGCTCGGGACTGAAGCTTTCTTT
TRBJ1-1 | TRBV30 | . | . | CAWSDKSEAFF | TGTGCCTGGAGTGACAAGTCTGAAGCTTTCTTT
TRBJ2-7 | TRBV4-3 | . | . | CASSQDLRGYEQYF | TGCGCCAGCAGCCAAGATCTTCGAGGCTACGAGCAGTACTTC
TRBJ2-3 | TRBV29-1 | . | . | CSVEMGVRGTDTQYF | TGCAGCGTTGAAATGGGGGTTCGGGGCACAGATACGCAGTATTTT
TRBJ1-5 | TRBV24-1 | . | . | CATSGGTSNQPQHF | TGTGCCACCAGTGGGGGGACTAGCAATCAGCCCCAGCATTTT
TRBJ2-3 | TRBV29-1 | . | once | CSVGASGRRTDTQYF | TGCAGCGTTGGGGCTTCGGGCAGGCGCACAGATACGCAGTATTTT
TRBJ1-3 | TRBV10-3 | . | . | CAISATTDLVAAGNTIYF | TGTGCCATCAGCGCGACAACTGATTTAGTGGCTGCTGGAAACACCATATATTTT
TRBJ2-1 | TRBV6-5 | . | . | CASKPPRARNEQFF | TGTGCCAGTAAACCCCCTAGGGCGCGGAATGAGCAGTTCTTC
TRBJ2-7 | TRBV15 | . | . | CATSSRKTGHEQYF | TGTGCCACCAGCAGTCGTAAGACGGGGCACGAGCAGTACTTC
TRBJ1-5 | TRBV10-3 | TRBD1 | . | CATVAGTGVGQPQHF | TGTGCCACCGTGGCCGGGACAGGGGTCGGTCAGCCCCAGCATTTT
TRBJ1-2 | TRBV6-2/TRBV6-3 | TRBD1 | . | CASSLRDRVGYGYTF | TGTGCCAGCAGCCTCCGGGACAGGGTCGGCTATGGCTACACCTTC
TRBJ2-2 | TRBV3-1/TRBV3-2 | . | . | CASSQPLWGSGTGELFF | TGTGCCAGCAGCCAGCCCCTGTGGGGTTCGGGCACCGGGGAGCTGTTTTTT
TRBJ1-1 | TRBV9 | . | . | CASSVEGGGFDRGTEAFF | TGTGCCAGCAGCGTAGAGGGAGGAGGCTTCGACCGAGGAACTGAAGCTTTCTTT
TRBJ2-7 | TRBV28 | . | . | CASSGQTYEQYF | TGTGCCAGCAGCGGACAGACCTACGAGCAGTACTTC
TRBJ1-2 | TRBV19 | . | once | CASSIMEGLDYGYTF | TGTGCCAGTAGTATTATGGAGGGGTTGGATTATGGCTACACCTTC
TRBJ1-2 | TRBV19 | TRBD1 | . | CASSPPGQGVGYTF | TGTGCCAGTAGTCCACCGGGACAGGGAGTTGGCTACACCTTC
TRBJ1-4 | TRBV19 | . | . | CASSILAGRGNEKLFF | TGTGCCAGTAGTATACTGGCAGGGCGGGGAAATGAAAAACTGTTTTTT
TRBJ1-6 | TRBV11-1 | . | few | CASSGSGNSPLHF | TGTGCCAGCTCTGGTTCGGGGAATTCACCCCTCCACTTT
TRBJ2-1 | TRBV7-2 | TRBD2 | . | CASSLGLAGVSYNEQFF | TGTGCCAGCAGCTTAGGACTAGCGGGAGTAAGCTACAATGAGCAGTTCTTC
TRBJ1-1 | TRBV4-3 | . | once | CASSRETVGDTEAFF | TGCGCCAGCAGCCGCGAGACAGTTGGTGACACTGAAGCTTTCTTT
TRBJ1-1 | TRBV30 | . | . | CAWSVAGGLNTEAFF | TGTGCCTGGAGTGTAGCGGGCGGCTTGAACACTGAAGCTTTCTTT
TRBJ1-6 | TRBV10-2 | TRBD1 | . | CASRTGDSNSPLHF | TGCGCCAGCAGGACAGGGGATAGCAATTCACCCCTCCACTTT
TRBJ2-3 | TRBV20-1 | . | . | CSASKGEGADTQYF | TGCAGTGCTAGTAAGGGGGAGGGGGCAGATACGCAGTATTTT
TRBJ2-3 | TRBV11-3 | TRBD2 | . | CASSGGFPGLVTDTQYF | TGTGCCAGCAGTGGGGGGTTTCCGGGACTAGTGACAGATACGCAGTATTTT